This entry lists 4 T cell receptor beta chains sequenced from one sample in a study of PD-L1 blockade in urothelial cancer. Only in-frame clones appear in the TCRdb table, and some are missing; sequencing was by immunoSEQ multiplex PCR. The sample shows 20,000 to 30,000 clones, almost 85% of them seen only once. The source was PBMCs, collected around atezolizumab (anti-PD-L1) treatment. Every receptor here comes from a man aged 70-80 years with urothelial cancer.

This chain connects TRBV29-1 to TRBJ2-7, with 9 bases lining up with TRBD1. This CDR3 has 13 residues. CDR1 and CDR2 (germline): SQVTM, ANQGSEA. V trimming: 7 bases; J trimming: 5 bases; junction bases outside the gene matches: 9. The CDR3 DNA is TGCAGCGGGGCAACAGGGGGCGACCACGAGCAGTACTTC. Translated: CSGATGGDHEQYF.

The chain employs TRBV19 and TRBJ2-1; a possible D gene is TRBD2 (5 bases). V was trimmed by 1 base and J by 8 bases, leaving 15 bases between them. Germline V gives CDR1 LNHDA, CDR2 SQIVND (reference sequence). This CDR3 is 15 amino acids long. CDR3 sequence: CASSIGGGPFDEQFF. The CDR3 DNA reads TGTGCCAGTAGTATAGGAGGCGGGCCCTTCGATGAGCAGTTCTTC.

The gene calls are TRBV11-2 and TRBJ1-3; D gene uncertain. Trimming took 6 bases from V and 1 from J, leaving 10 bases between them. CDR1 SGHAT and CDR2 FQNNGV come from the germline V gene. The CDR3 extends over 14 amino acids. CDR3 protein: CASRQTASGNTIYF. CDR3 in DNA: TGTGCCAGCAGACAAACAGCTTCTGGAAACACCATATATTTT. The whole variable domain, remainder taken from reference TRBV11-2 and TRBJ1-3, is EAGVAQSPRYKIIEKRQSVAFWCNPISGHATLYWYQQILGQGPKLLIQFQNNGVVDDSQLPKDRFSAERLKGVDSTLKIQPAKLEDSAVYLCASRQTASGNTIYFGEGSWLTVV.

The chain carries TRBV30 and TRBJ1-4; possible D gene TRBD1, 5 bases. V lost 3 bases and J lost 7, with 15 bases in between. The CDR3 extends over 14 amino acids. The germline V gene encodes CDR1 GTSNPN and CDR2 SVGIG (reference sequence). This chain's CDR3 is CAWSILGGGEKLFF. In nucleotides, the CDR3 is TGTGCCTGGAGCATACTCGGGGGGGGTGAAAAACTGTTTTTT. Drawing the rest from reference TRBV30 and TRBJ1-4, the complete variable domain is SQTIHQWPATLVQPVGSPLSLECTVEGTSNPNLYWYRQAAGRGLQLLFYSVGIGQISSEVPQNLSASRPQDRQFILSSKKLLLSDSGFYLCAWSILGGGEKLFFGSGTQLSVL.